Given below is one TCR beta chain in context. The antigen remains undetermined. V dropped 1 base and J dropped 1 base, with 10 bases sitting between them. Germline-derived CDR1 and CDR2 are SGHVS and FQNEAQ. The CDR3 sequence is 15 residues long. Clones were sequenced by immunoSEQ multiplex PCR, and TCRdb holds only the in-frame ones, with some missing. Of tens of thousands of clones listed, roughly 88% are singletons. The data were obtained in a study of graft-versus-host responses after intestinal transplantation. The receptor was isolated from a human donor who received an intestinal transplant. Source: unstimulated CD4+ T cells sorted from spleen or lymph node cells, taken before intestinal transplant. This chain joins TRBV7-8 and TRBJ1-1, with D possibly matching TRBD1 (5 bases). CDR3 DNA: TGTGCCAGCAGCTTAGTAGACAGTACGAACACTGAAGCTTTCTTT. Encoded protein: CASSLVDSTNTEAFF.